These 10 T cell receptor beta chains originate from one sample sequenced in a study of blood T cell repertoires in COVID-19. Measured with immunoSEQ multiplex PCR; TCRdb has only the in-frame clones, and not every one. The top ten hold roughly a tenth of the sample, which has 200,000 to 250,000 clones, nearly 90% seen once. What was sequenced was PBMCs or T cells enriched from blood (not recorded which). The receptors shown here come from a man aged 25 to 40 who had recovered from COVID-19.

V and J are TRBV5-1 and TRBJ2-1; D possibly corresponds to TRBD2 (5 bases). CDR3 length: 15 amino acids. Germline CDR1 is SGHRS and CDR2 is YFSETQ. V lost 7 bases and J 15 bases, leaving 29 bases between the germline ends. The CDR3 DNA follows: TGCGCCAGCGGATCCCAAACGGGCGGGCCCCCCAGTTGGTTCTTC. This encodes CASGSQTGGPPSWFF.

In DNA form, the CDR3 reads TGTGCCAGCAGACGGTCGTCTGAAGCTTTCTTT. Protein product: CASRRSSEAFF. V is TRBV12-3 or TRBV12-4 and J is TRBJ1-1; D unclear. The CDR3 is 11 residues long. V lost 6 bases, J lost 6 bases, and 8 bases lay in between.

In this sample, this clone turned up once. The chain joins TRBV3-1 (or the pseudogene TRBV3-2) to TRBJ1-2, with D uncertain. The CDR3 length is 13 residues. V lost 6 bases and J lost 8, with 16 bases in between. CDR1 LGHDT and CDR2 YNNKEL come from the germline V gene (reference sequence). The CDR3 DNA reads as TGTGCCAGCAGTTTCGACTCCGGGAACGGCTACACCTTC. Amino acids: CASSFDSGNGYTF.

The rearrangement links TRBV29-1 to TRBJ2-7, with 7 bases identical to TRBD1. Looked up from germline, CDR1 is SQVTM and CDR2 is ANQGSEA. This CDR3 has 13 residues. The ends lost 6 bases at V and 2 bases at J; junction bases unmatched: 7. CDR3 nucleotides: TGCAGCGTGATAGGAGGACAGGCCTACGAGCAGTACTTC. Its translation: CSVIGGQAYEQYF.

The count of this clone is one. The chain combines TRBV5-1 with TRBJ1-2; 8 bases fit TRBD1. The V gene end was trimmed by 4 bases and the J gene end by 8 bases; junction bases not matched to a gene: 10. From germline, CDR1 is SGHRS and CDR2 YFSETQ. The length of the CDR3 is 14 residues. The CDR3 here is CASSPKGQAVGYTF. The CDR3 bases are TGCGCCAGCAGCCCAAAGGGACAGGCGGTGGGCTACACCTTC.

This sequence joins TRBV6-2 or TRBV6-3 and TRBJ1-2, with 7 bases lining up with TRBD1. This CDR3 is 21 amino acids long. Germline CDR1 MNHEY, CDR2 SVGEGT. Losses at the gene ends were 4 bases for V and 0 bases for J; bases not matched to a gene: 23. CDR3 bases: TGTGCCAGCAGTTCCTGGGGGACAGCATCCAGCCGGACCGAACCTAACTATGGCTACACCTTC. Translation gives CASSSWGTASSRTEPNYGYTF.

J is TRBJ2-2 and V is TRBV7-8; 8 positions match TRBD2. This CDR3 is 14 amino acids long. CDR1 and CDR2 (germline): SGHVS, FQNEAQ. The V segment lost 5 bases and the J segment 6 bases; nucleotides outside the gene matches: 5. Here the CDR3 DNA reads TGTGCCAGCAGCCCTCGGCGGGGGGCCGGGGAGCTGTTTTTT. It yields the protein CASSPRRGAGELFF.

The J gene is TRBJ2-7, the V gene TRBV25-1; D not certain. The V gene lost 5 bases and the J gene lost 5 bases, with 13 bases spanning the gap. The CDR3 loop spans 13 amino acids. From germline, CDR1 is MGHDK and CDR2 SYGVNS. CDR3 sequence reads: CASSNALPNEQYF. As DNA, the CDR3 is TGTGCCAGCAGTAACGCCCTACCCAACGAGCAGTACTTC.

Notes on this clone: At the DNA level, this CDR3 is encoded by other sequences in the same sample as well. The genes are TRBV9 and TRBJ2-7; perhaps TRBD2 as D (6 bases). This CDR3 comprises 13 residues. Germline CDR1 is SGDLS and CDR2 is YYNGEE. V was clipped by 0 bases and J by 6 bases, with 10 bases between them. The CDR3 region has the DNA TGTGCCAGCAGCGTAGGAGGAGGGACCGAGCAGTACTTC. It translates to CASSVGGGTEQYF.

This clone was counted a single time. The chain recombines TRBV5-1 with TRBJ1-4; unclear D gene. The V end was cut by 2 bases, the J end by 7 bases, with 9 bases between. The CDR3 is 13 residues long. Germline assignment: CDR1 SGHRS and CDR2 YFSETQ. The CDR3 region is CASSFGGSEKLFF. Written as DNA, the CDR3 is TGCGCCAGCAGCTTCGGCGGTTCTGAAAAACTGTTTTTT. Together with reference TRBV5-1 and TRBJ1-4, the CDR3 gives the full variable domain: KAGVTQTPRYLIKTRGQQVTLSCSPISGHRSVSWYQQTPGQGLQFLFEYFSETQRNKGNFPGRFSGRQFSNSRSEMNVSTLELGDSALYLCASSFGGSEKLFFGSGTQLSVL.